The 18 T cell receptor beta chains presented below share a single source sample, sequenced in a study of blood T cell repertoires in COVID-19 (dated by TCRdb to between 2020 and 2021). Libraries were constructed by the immunoSEQ multiplex PCR assay. Drawn from immuneACCESS, this table holds only the in-frame rearrangements with V and J called that TCRdb kept. Clones are partly lost; checked studies trace under half to an unresolved V gene and leave the rest unexplained. The sample table shows about 54,000 clones, and 90% are seen once. The ten largest clones add up to roughly 7.6% of the sample. The sample consisted of peripheral blood. All receptors derive from a woman aged 40 to 55 with active COVID-19.

The chain carries TRBV13 and TRBJ2-5, with TRBD1 as a possible D gene (5 bases). Germline V gene data show CDR1 as PRHDT and CDR2 as FYEKMQ (reference sequence). The V and J ends lost 5 bases and 8 bases respectively, with 15 bases between them. CDR3 length: 13 residues. CDR3 sequence (DNA): TGTGCCAGCAGCACGACAGAGGCAAAAACCCAGTACTTC. It yields the protein CASSTTEAKTQYF.

This chain uses TRBV7-9 with TRBJ2-7; 8 bases agree with TRBD1. V shed 1 base and J 2 bases; nucleotides not matched to a gene: 1. CDR3 length: 14 amino acids. The germline V gene encodes CDR1 SEHNR and CDR2 FQNEAQ (reference sequence). The CDR3 nucleotides read TGTGCCAGCAGCTTAGGGACAGGGCCCTACGAGCAGTACTTC. As protein: CASSLGTGPYEQYF.

The rearrangement links TRBV7-9 to TRBJ1-4, with D unclear. The CDR3 length is 14 residues. The V gene's germline CDR1 is SEHNR and CDR2 FQNEAQ (reference sequence). V was shortened by 5 bases and J by 5 bases, with 12 bases between the two germline ends. Here the CDR3 reads CASSPRGSNEKLFF. The CDR3 region has the DNA TGTGCCAGCAGCCCCCGTGGGAGCAATGAAAAACTGTTTTTT.

The rearrangement links TRBV24-1 to TRBJ1-4; TRBD1 matches at 9 bases. Looked up from germline, CDR1 is KGHDR and CDR2 is SFDVKD. Losses at the gene ends were 4 bases for V and 7 bases for J; bases not matched to a gene: 3. This CDR3 region has 14 residues. The CDR3 spells CATSETGGIEKLFF. CDR3 bases: TGTGCCACCAGTGAAACAGGGGGCATTGAAAAACTGTTTTTT.

This clone was observed a single time. The V gene is TRBV18, the J gene TRBJ2-2, with D maybe TRBD2 (5 bases). The germline V gene encodes CDR1 KGHSH and CDR2 LQKENI. V shed 3 bases and J shed 0 bases, with 8 bases lying between them. This CDR3 is built from 15 residues. CDR3 coding DNA: TGTGCCAGCTCACCCGGGAACGCGAACACCGGGGAGCTGTTTTTT. Protein product: CASSPGNANTGELFF.

The chain couples TRBV21-1 to TRBJ2-7; the table's D call, TRBD1, was not checked against the DNA. TRBV21-1 is a documented pseudogene. The CDR3 loop spans 16 amino acids. The CDR3 DNA reads TGTGCCAGCAGCAGTGCTGCAGGGGGTGCTTCAGTGGAGCAGTACTTC. This gives the protein CASSSAAGGASVEQYF.

V usage is TRBV2 and J usage is TRBJ2-2; 7 bases are shared with TRBD2. Germline trimming cut 4 bases from V and 4 bases from J; bases unmatched to any gene: 3. The germline V gene encodes CDR1 SNHLY and CDR2 FYNNEI. The CDR3 contains 14 residues. CDR3 bases: TGTGCCAGCAGTGTGGGCGGGGGCACCGGGGAGCTGTTTTTT. It specifies CASSVGGGTGELFF.

The rearrangement joins TRBV28 to TRBJ2-5; 7 nucleotides align to TRBD2. The V gene's germline CDR1 is MDHEN and CDR2 SYDVKM. V shed 3 bases, J shed 2 bases, and the junction held 6 bases outside the gene matches. This CDR3 has 15 residues. CDR3 protein: CASSFDSGPQETQYF. CDR3 DNA sequence: TGTGCCAGCAGTTTCGATAGCGGGCCTCAAGAGACCCAGTACTTC.

The table lists this clone with a count of one. This chain joins TRBV27 and TRBJ1-6; D uncertain. This CDR3 region has 14 residues. Looked up from germline, CDR1 is MNHEY and CDR2 is SMNVEV (reference sequence). V was trimmed by 2 bases and J by 6 bases, leaving 8 bases between them. The CDR3 DNA follows: TGTGCCAGCAGTTTAGGGGAGGTTAATTCACCCCTCCACTTT. This codes for CASSLGEVNSPLHF.

This chain connects TRBV9 to TRBJ1-2, with 11 positions matching TRBD1. Per the germline V gene, CDR1 is SGDLS and CDR2 is YYNGEE. This CDR3 has 17 residues. V lost 2 bases to trimming and J lost 6 bases; unmatched junction nucleotides: 12. For the CDR3, the DNA is TGTGCCAGCAGCGTTTCCCTCCGGGACAGGGGGGGTCATGGCTACACCTTC. Its translation is CASSVSLRDRGGHGYTF.

The rearrangement links TRBV6-6 to TRBJ2-7; TRBD1 aligns across 7 bases. Per germline, CDR1 MNHNY and CDR2 SVGAGI (reference sequence). This CDR3 contains 15 residues. V lost 4 bases to trimming and J lost 1 base; unmatched junction nucleotides: 7. The CDR3 spells CASSSTGTASYEQYF. CDR3 in DNA: TGTGCCAGCAGTTCCACCGGGACAGCATCCTACGAGCAGTACTTC.

This rearrangement joins TRBV4-1 to TRBJ1-2, with 7 bases fitting TRBD1. V lost 0 bases, J lost 4 bases, and 5 bases stayed unmatched. Germline values: CDR1 MGHRA, CDR2 YSYEKL. The CDR3 consists of 15 residues. The CDR3 nucleotides are TGCGCCAGCAGCCAAGATGAACAGGGGACCTATGGCTACACCTTC. Translated, it gives CASSQDEQGTYGYTF.

The rearrangement links TRBV4-3 to TRBJ2-1, with TRBD2 identical over 8 bases. V lost 0 bases to trimming and J lost 7 bases; unmatched junction nucleotides: 11. The V gene's germline CDR1 is LGHNA and CDR2 YSLEER. The CDR3 is made up of 17 amino acids. The CDR3 nucleotides read TGCGCCAGCAGCCAAGATGGGTCTCCGGGGGGGGATAATGAGCAGTTCTTC. Amino acid sequence: CASSQDGSPGGDNEQFF.

The V gene is TRBV6-5, the J gene TRBJ1-2; 7 bases are shared with TRBD1. CDR1 is MNHEY and CDR2 is SVGAGI in the germline V gene. The J segment lost 4 bases and the V segment lost 6 bases, leaving 11 bases of the junction unmatched. This CDR3 region has 15 residues. CDR3 DNA sequence: TGTGCCAGCAGGAACGGCGAGGGGGCTATCTATGGCTACACCTTC. This gives the protein CASRNGEGAIYGYTF.

V usage is TRBV14 and J usage is TRBJ1-1; TRBD1 agrees at 7 bases. CDR3 length: 15 amino acids. Unmatched junction bases numbered 8, after V lost 4 bases and J lost 3 bases. The V gene's germline CDR1 is SGHDN and CDR2 FVKESK. CDR3 protein: CASSPFQGVDTEAFF. DNA of the CDR3: TGTGCCAGCAGCCCATTTCAGGGGGTCGACACTGAAGCTTTCTTT.

This clone was seen a single time. J is TRBJ2-7 and V is TRBV10-3, with D possibly being TRBD1 (6 bases). The CDR3 has 12 residues. The V end lost 10 bases, the J end lost 5 bases, and 15 bases lay between the germline ends. Germline V gene data show CDR1 as ENHRY and CDR2 as SYGVKD. CDR3 sequence (DNA): TGTGCCAGCAAGGGGGTTGGTAACGAGCAGTACTTC. As protein: CASKGVGNEQYF.

The J gene is TRBJ1-1, the V gene TRBV12-5; 7 nucleotides line up with TRBD1. The CDR3 sequence is 16 residues long. The J segment lost 3 bases and the V segment lost 7 bases, leaving 14 bases of the junction unmatched. Germline CDR1 is LGHNT and CDR2 is FRNRAP. CDR3 residues: CASAGVMTGMDTEAFF. The CDR3 DNA reads as TGTGCTAGTGCTGGGGTAATGACAGGGATGGACACTGAAGCTTTCTTT.

This chain uses TRBV2 with TRBJ1-3; no reliable D call. CDR3 length equals 13 residues. With 6 bases removed from V and 8 bases from J, the gap between germline ends came to 14 bases. Germline-derived CDR1 and CDR2 are SNHLY and FYNNEI. CDR3 in DNA: TGTGCCAGCAGGGATGGGCCCGGGGACACCATATATTTT. It yields the protein CASRDGPGDTIYF.